This T cell receptor (beta chain) came from a study of Ad26.COV2.S vaccination and SARS-CoV-2 variants. CDR3 size: 16 residues. V was pared by 6 bases and J by 3 bases, with 18 bases between. Per the germline V gene, CDR1 is ENHRY and CDR2 is SYGVKD. Treatment reported: roughly 18 received Ad26.COV2.S at low or high dose, single or two shots; about 5 received placebo; per-sample allocation not given. Sampling occurred on day 63 after the first vaccine or placebo injection. Assay: immunoSEQ multiplex PCR; the TCRdb copy retains only in-frame clones and omits some. The table shows about 280,000 clones, with about 90% occurring only once. This clone was recorded only once.

The sequencing here drew on peripheral blood, taken in a trial of Ad26.COV2.S vaccine versus placebo. This clonotype originated in a person aged 18 to 59 who received the Ad26.COV2.S COVID-19 vaccine or a placebo. The chain links TRBV10-3 to TRBJ1-3, with D uncertain. The CDR3 is CAIRPGPSEGGNTIYF. In nucleotides, the CDR3 is TGTGCCATCAGGCCCGGGCCCTCAGAAGGTGGAAACACCATATATTTT.